Listed below are T cell receptor beta chains from one sample, sequenced in a study of PD-1 blockade in mismatch repair-deficient tumors. The assay was immunoSEQ multiplex PCR, and TCRdb's table has in-frame clones only and misses some. The table lists 80,000 to 130,000 clones, 82% of them singletons, with approximately 6.8% in the top ten. The sequencing here drew on peripheral blood, taken roughly 36 weeks after starting pembrolizumab. The source is an adult with mismatch repair-deficient cancer. The CDR3 runs from the conserved cysteine through the conserved F or W. A D gene is named only where the DNA matches it firmly. Part of the rows lack a size; the others show once, few, many or a class for expanded clones.

J gene	V gene	D gene	clone size	CDR3 protein	CDR3 DNA
TRBJ1-2	TRBV18	-	few	CASSPADNYGYTF	TGTGCCAGCTCACCAGCAGATAACTATGGCTACACCTTC
TRBJ1-2	TRBV27	-	-	CASSLKVRHYGYTF	TGTGCCAGCAGTTTAAAAGTCAGGCACTATGGCTACACCTTC
TRBJ2-3	TRBV4-3	TRBD2	-	CASSQSRLAGGVTDTQYF	TGCGCCAGCAGCCAGAGCAGACTAGCGGGAGGCGTCACAGATACGCAGTATTTT
TRBJ2-3	TRBV28	-	-	CASSRGADGDTQYF	TGTGCCAGCAGTAGAGGGGCGGACGGAGATACGCAGTATTTT
TRBJ2-2	TRBV28	-	-	CASSSGLKLGELFF	TGTGCCAGCAGTTCGGGACTCAAGCTCGGGGAGCTGTTTTTT
TRBJ2-7	TRBV7-3	-	once	CASSPGGGQQYF	TGTGCCAGCAGCCCGGGCGGGGGCCAGCAGTACTTC
TRBJ1-1	TRBV6-1	TRBD1	few	CASWREDRGTTEAFF	TGTGCCAGCTGGAGAGAGGACAGGGGTACCACTGAAGCTTTCTTT
TRBJ2-7	TRBV6-1	TRBD2	-	CASSDFAGAQYF	TGTGCCAGCAGTGATTTTGCGGGAGCGCAGTACTTC
TRBJ2-1	TRBV9	TRBD2	-	CASSPFPGGSREQFF	TGTGCCAGCAGCCCGTTTCCGGGAGGGTCTAGGGAGCAGTTCTTC
TRBJ2-7	TRBV4-3	TRBD2	few	CASSHSGRGAYEQYF	TGCGCCAGCAGTCACAGCGGGAGAGGCGCCTACGAGCAGTACTTC
TRBJ2-3	TRBV19	TRBD2	-	CASSTRTSGKTDTQYF	TGTGCCAGTAGTACTAGAACTAGCGGGAAGACCGATACGCAGTATTTT
TRBJ1-2	TRBV11-3	TRBD1	-	CASSTGQGNYGYTF	TGTGCCAGCAGCACGGGACAGGGGAACTATGGCTACACCTTC
TRBJ1-2	TRBV5-4	-	-	CASSFSREHGYTF	TGTGCCAGCAGCTTCTCAAGGGAGCATGGCTACACCTTC
TRBJ2-3	TRBV7-9	-	few	CASSFAVSTDTQYF	TGTGCCAGCAGCTTTGCGGTTAGCACAGATACGCAGTATTTT
TRBJ2-7	TRBV4-1	-	-	CASSQGQGEQYF	TGCGCCAGCAGCCAAGGACAAGGCGAGCAGTACTTC
TRBJ1-3	TRBV5-1	TRBD1	-	CASSRGQGSGNTIYF	TGCGCCAGCAGCCGGGGACAGGGCTCTGGAAACACCATATATTTT
TRBJ2-5	TRBV7-9	-	-	CASRPGRAGETQYF	TGTGCCAGCAGACCAGGACGGGCCGGAGAGACCCAGTACTTC
TRBJ1-2	TRBV27	TRBD1	-	CASSFNRGQVGYTF	TGTGCCAGCAGTTTTAACAGGGGGCAGGTTGGCTACACCTTC
TRBJ1-2	TRBV5-6	-	few	CASSSTGPNNYGYTF	TGTGCCAGCAGCTCGACAGGACCTAATAACTATGGCTACACCTTC
TRBJ2-7	TRBV27	TRBD1	-	CASRRDRGPYEQYF	TGTGCCAGCAGGCGAGACAGGGGGCCCTACGAGCAGTACTTC
TRBJ2-7	TRBV6-6	TRBD2	-	CASSPPGGSSYEQYF	TGTGCCAGCAGTCCACCCGGGGGGAGCTCCTACGAGCAGTACTTC
TRBJ2-3	TRBV19	-	-	CASSLRQGSTDTQYF	TGTGCCAGTAGTCTCCGGCAGGGTTCGACAGATACGCAGTATTTT
TRBJ2-5	TRBV6-5	-	-	CASSTGETQYF	TGTGCCAGCAGTACCGGAGAGACCCAGTACTTC
TRBJ2-7	TRBV25-1	TRBD1	-	CASRKGQGASYEQYF	TGTGCCAGCAGAAAAGGACAGGGGGCATCATACGAGCAGTACTTC
TRBJ2-1	TRBV7-2	TRBD1	once	CASSLGTGGGEQFF	TGTGCCAGCAGCTTAGGGACAGGGGGCGGCGAGCAGTTCTTC
TRBJ2-1	TRBV6-1	-	-	CTTTGSPRWNEQFF	TGTACTACGACCGGCTCCCCCCGGTGGAATGAGCAGTTCTTC
TRBJ2-1	TRBV6-1	-	-	CASSEQGGANNEQFF	TGTGCCAGCAGTGAACAAGGGGGTGCGAACAATGAGCAGTTCTTC
TRBJ2-1	TRBV30	TRBD2	many	CAWSHGRLREGWDEQFF	TGTGCCTGGAGTCACGGCCGTTTGAGGGAGGGTTGGGATGAGCAGTTCTTC
TRBJ2-3	TRBV5-4	-	-	CASSQAGTDTQYF	TGTGCCAGCTCCCAGGCGGGAACAGATACGCAGTATTTT
TRBJ1-1	TRBV7-3	-	once	CASRRNRENTEAFF	TGTGCCAGCAGGAGGAACAGGGAGAACACTGAAGCTTTCTTT
TRBJ2-1	TRBV6-5	-	-	CASSPRQADDEQFF	TGTGCCAGCAGCCCCAGACAGGCGGACGATGAGCAGTTCTTC
TRBJ2-3	TRBV19	-	-	CASSISADTDTQYF	TGTGCCAGTAGTATTTCCGCGGACACAGATACGCAGTATTTT
TRBJ2-2	TRBV30	TRBD1	-	CAWSVQGLTGELFF	TGTGCCTGGAGTGTACAGGGGCTCACCGGGGAGCTGTTTTTT